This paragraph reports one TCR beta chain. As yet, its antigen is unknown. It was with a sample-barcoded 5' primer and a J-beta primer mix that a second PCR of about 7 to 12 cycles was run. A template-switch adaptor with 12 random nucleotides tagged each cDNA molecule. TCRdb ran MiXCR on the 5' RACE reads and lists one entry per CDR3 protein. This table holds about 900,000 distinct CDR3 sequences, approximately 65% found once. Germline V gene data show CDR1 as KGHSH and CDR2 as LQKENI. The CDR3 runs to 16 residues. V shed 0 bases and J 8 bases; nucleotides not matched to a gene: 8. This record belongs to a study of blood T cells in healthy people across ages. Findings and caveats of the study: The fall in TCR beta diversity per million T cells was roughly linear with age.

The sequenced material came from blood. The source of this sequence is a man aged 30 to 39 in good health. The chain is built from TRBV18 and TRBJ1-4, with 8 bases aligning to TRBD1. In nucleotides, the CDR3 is TGTGCCAGCTCACCACCGAGGACAGGGAATGGCGAAAAACTGTTTTTT. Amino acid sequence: CASSPPRTGNGEKLFF.